The 18 T cell receptor beta chains below all came from one sample that was sequenced in a study of blood T cell repertoires in COVID-19 (TCRdb year 2020). Receptor amplification or capture employed the immunoSEQ multiplex PCR assay. This immuneACCESS table, as held by TCRdb, lists in-frame sequences with V and J called but not all clones. Of the missing ones, under half trace to an unresolved V gene in checked studies; the others have no known cause. The sample has 200,000 to 250,000 clones on record, around 85% of them singletons. The top ten clones comprise 5% to 7% of the sample. Sequencing was done on a sample of peripheral blood. Receptors originate from a woman aged 60-70 years with active or convalescent COVID-19.

V and J are TRBV10-3 and TRBJ1-6; possible D gene TRBD1, 5 bases. V lost 3 bases to trimming and J lost 0 bases, with 21 bases between them. The V gene's germline CDR1 is ENHRY and CDR2 SYGVKD. The CDR3 totals 20 residues. The CDR3 is CAISEIFGTGESSYNSPLHF. CDR3 nucleotides: TGTGCCATCAGTGAAATTTTCGGAACAGGCGAGAGCTCCTATAATTCACCCCTCCACTTT.

The chain employs TRBV2 and TRBJ2-7; D is undetermined. Germline values: CDR1 SNHLY, CDR2 FYNNEI. Deletions cut 8 bases from V and 2 bases from J, with 7 bases between. The CDR3 spans 11 residues. The CDR3 DNA reads as TGTGCCAGCGCGCAAACCTACGAGCAGTACTTC. This encodes CASAQTYEQYF.

This clone is a singleton in its sample. The chain carries TRBV15 and TRBJ2-5, with 7 bases aligning to TRBD1. This CDR3 has 16 residues. Germline V gene lookup returns CDR1 LNHNV and CDR2 YYDKDF (reference sequence). Losses at the gene ends were 3 bases for V and 2 bases for J; bases not matched to a gene: 9. CDR3 in DNA: TGTGCCACCAGCAGCGGACCAGACAGGGCTCAAGAGACCCAGTACTTC. Translated: CATSSGPDRAQETQYF.

This clone was seen a handful of times. This chain joins TRBV4-2 and TRBJ1-5; 11 bases are a match to TRBD1. With 3 bases clipped from V and 6 bases from J, the junction kept 1 base outside the gene matches. The CDR3 runs to 14 residues. Germline loops: CDR1 LGHNA, CDR2 YNFKEQ. CDR3 in amino acids: CASSQGTGGQPQHF. The DNA of the CDR3 is TGTGCCAGCAGCCAGGGGACAGGGGGTCAGCCCCAGCATTTT.

The chain employs TRBV5-1 and TRBJ1-5; D is ambiguous. Germline V CDR1 and CDR2: SGHRS, YFSETQ. CDR3 size: 17 residues. Trimming pared 4 bases from V and 5 bases from J, leaving 22 bases between. In DNA, the CDR3 is TGCGCCAGCAGCCGAAGACATGGCCATTTAATTCATCAGCCCCAGCATTTT. Its protein is CASSRRHGHLIHQPQHF.

The chain joins TRBV7-9 to TRBJ2-7, with D unresolved. This CDR3 region has 14 residues. The V and J ends lost 6 bases and 0 bases respectively, with 12 bases between them. Germline V gives CDR1 SEHNR, CDR2 FQNEAQ (reference sequence). The CDR3: CASRGDASSYEQYF. The CDR3 DNA reads as TGTGCCAGCAGGGGCGACGCGAGCTCCTACGAGCAGTACTTC.

The rearrangement links TRBV4-1 to TRBJ1-6, with TRBD1 matching 9 bases. V trimming: 1 base; J trimming: 5 bases; junction bases outside the gene matches: 0. Per germline, CDR1 MGHRA and CDR2 YSYEKL. CDR3 length: 15 amino acids. The CDR3 DNA follows: TGCGCCAGCAGCCAAGGGGACAGGGATAATTCACCCCTCCACTTT. It translates to CASSQGDRDNSPLHF.

This chain links TRBV18 with TRBJ2-3, with 12 nucleotides matching TRBD1. The germline V gene encodes CDR1 KGHSH and CDR2 LQKENI. This CDR3 has 19 residues. The V segment lost 4 bases and the J segment 1 base; nucleotides outside the gene matches: 12. This CDR3 reads CASSLSGDRGQGGTDTQYF. Written as DNA, the CDR3 is TGTGCCAGCTCACTTTCGGGGGACAGGGGGCAAGGAGGCACAGATACGCAGTATTTT.

This sequence joins TRBV11-2 and TRBJ2-1, with 8 positions matching TRBD2. The CDR3 spans 16 residues. Per germline, CDR1 SGHAT and CDR2 FQNNGV. J was trimmed by 7 bases and V by 4 bases; bases with no gene match: 12. The CDR3 bases are TGTGCCAGCAGCTCCCCGGTACGGGGGGGCCGTAATGAGCAGTTCTTC. It is translated as CASSSPVRGGRNEQFF.

This clone is a singleton in its sample. The chain links TRBV28 to TRBJ2-2, with 13 bases lining up with TRBD2. The CDR3 is made up of 18 amino acids. The ends lost 10 bases at V and 7 bases at J; junction bases unmatched: 18. Germline CDR1 MDHEN, CDR2 SYDVKM. DNA for the CDR3: TGTGCCACCCTCCCACTTTCGACTAGCGGGGGGAAAGACGGGGAGCTGTTTTTT. It is translated as CATLPLSTSGGKDGELFF.

The J gene is TRBJ2-1, the V gene TRBV2; a weak D match, TRBD1 (6 bases). Trimming cost V 6 bases and J 7 bases, with 22 bases left between them. Germline V CDR1 and CDR2: SNHLY, FYNNEI. This CDR3 is built from 16 residues. In nucleotides, the CDR3 is TGTGCCAGCAGCTCCCCCGCAGGGGAATTGAGTAATGAGCAGTTCTTC. Its protein is CASSSPAGELSNEQFF. The full variable domain, rest sourced from reference TRBV2 and TRBJ2-1, is EPEVTQTPSHQVTQMGQEVILRCVPISNHLYFYWYRQILGQKVEFLVSFYNNEISEKSEIFDDQFSVERPDGSNFTLKIRSTKLEDSAMYFCASSSPAGELSNEQFFGPGTRLTVL.

This rearrangement joins TRBV19 to TRBJ2-2, with a weak D call TRBD1 (6 bases). The CDR3 is made up of 15 amino acids. V lost 3 bases and J 1 base, leaving 9 bases between the germline ends. CDR1 is LNHDA, CDR2 SQIVND, per germline (reference sequence). The CDR3 is CASSIGQLNTGELFF. The CDR3 nucleotides are TGTGCCAGTAGTATTGGACAGCTGAACACCGGGGAGCTGTTTTTT. Looking up the rest from reference TRBV19 and TRBJ2-2 gives the full variable domain: DGGITQSPKYLFRKEGQNVTLSCEQNLNHDAMYWYRQDPGQGLRLIYYSQIVNDFQKGDIAEGYSVSREKKESFPLTVTSAQKNPTAFYLCASSIGQLNTGELFFGEGSRLTVL.

This clone was seen only once. V gene TRBV18 combines with J gene TRBJ2-2; D is uncertain. The CDR3 loop spans 17 amino acids. The germline V gene encodes CDR1 KGHSH and CDR2 LQKENI. The V and J ends lost 3 bases and 3 bases respectively, with 17 bases between them. Here the CDR3 reads CASSPVALGLYTGELFF. In DNA, the CDR3 is TGTGCCAGCTCACCGGTCGCTCTGGGCCTTTACACCGGGGAGCTGTTTTTT.

V and J are TRBV10-3 and TRBJ1-1, with D unclear. V was shortened by 6 bases and J by 0 bases, with 11 bases between the two germline ends. CDR1 is ENHRY, CDR2 SYGVKD, per germline. The CDR3 is 14 residues long. CDR3 DNA: TGTGCCATCAGCCAGGAAGTCTTGAACACTGAAGCTTTCTTT. It yields the protein CAISQEVLNTEAFF.

The chain links TRBV4-1 to TRBJ2-3; 7 bases match TRBD2. Trimming removed 0 bases from V and 3 bases from J; junction bases left unmatched: 6. The CDR3 length is 16 residues. Germline lookup yields CDR1 MGHRA and CDR2 YSYEKL. This chain's CDR3 is CASSQDGAGETDTQYF. The CDR3 DNA reads TGCGCCAGCAGCCAAGACGGGGCGGGAGAGACAGATACGCAGTATTTT.

The chain combines TRBV3-1 (or the pseudogene TRBV3-2) with TRBJ1-6, with TRBD1 as a possible D gene (5 bases). Germline CDR1 and CDR2: LGHDT and YNNKEL (reference sequence). CDR3 length: 17 residues. Trimming cost V 4 bases and J 9 bases, with 22 bases left between them. The DNA of the CDR3 is TGTGCCAGCAGCCCCCCCAGGATGGCAGGGATGGGTTCACCCCTCCACTTT. Translating gives CASSPPRMAGMGSPLHF.

The V and J genes are TRBV15 and TRBJ1-2; possibly TRBD1 for D (6 bases). Deletions cut 4 bases from V and 3 bases from J, with 15 bases between. The CDR3 loop spans 15 amino acids. Germline V gene data show CDR1 as LNHNV and CDR2 as YYDKDF (reference sequence). The CDR3 nucleotides are TGTGCCACCAGCAAAACCGGGACACCCCACTATGGCTACACCTTC. It specifies CATSKTGTPHYGYTF. Looking up the rest from reference TRBV15 and TRBJ1-2 gives the full variable domain: DAMVIQNPRYQVTQFGKPVTLSCSQTLNHNVMYWYQQKSSQAPKLLFHYYDKDFNNEADTPDNFQSRRPNTSFCFLDIRSPGLGDTAMYLCATSKTGTPHYGYTFGSGTRLTVV.

The rearrangement joins TRBV5-1 to TRBJ2-2; 7 positions match TRBD1. Per the germline V gene, CDR1 is SGHRS and CDR2 is YFSETQ. Unmatched junction bases numbered 5, after V lost 4 bases and J lost 5 bases. This CDR3 has 14 amino acids. CDR3 amino acids: CASSRDSQTGELFF. The CDR3 bases are TGCGCCAGCAGCAGGGACAGTCAGACCGGGGAGCTGTTTTTT.